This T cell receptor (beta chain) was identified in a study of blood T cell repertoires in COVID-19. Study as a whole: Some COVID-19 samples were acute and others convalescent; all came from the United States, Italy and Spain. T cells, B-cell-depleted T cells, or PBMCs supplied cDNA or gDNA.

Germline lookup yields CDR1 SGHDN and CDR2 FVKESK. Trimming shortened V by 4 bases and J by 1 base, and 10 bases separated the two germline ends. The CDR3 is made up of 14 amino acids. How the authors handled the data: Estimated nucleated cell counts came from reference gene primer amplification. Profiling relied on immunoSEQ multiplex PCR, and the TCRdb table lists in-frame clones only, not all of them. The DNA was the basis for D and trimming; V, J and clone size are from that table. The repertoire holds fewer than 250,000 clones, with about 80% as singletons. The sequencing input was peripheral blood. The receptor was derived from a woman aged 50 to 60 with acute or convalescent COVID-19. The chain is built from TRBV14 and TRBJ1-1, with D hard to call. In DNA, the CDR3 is TGTGCCAGCAGCCTTATGGAGGGGAACACTGAAGCTTTCTTT. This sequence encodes CASSLMEGNTEAFF.